This T cell receptor beta chain derives from a study of shared clonotypes between healthy human individuals. Study-level points and caveats: Clonotypes shared by all four sorted-subset donors had higher generation probabilities than non-shared clonotypes. Naive subsets usually exceeded memory subsets in estimated richness.

Method: immunoSEQ multiplex PCR; TCRdb's copy keeps in-frame clones and lacks some. The sample lists some 1 million clones; about 75% were seen once. CDR1 is LNHDA, CDR2 SQIVND, per germline (reference sequence). V lost 1 base, J lost 4 bases, and 16 bases lay in between. This CDR3 has 16 amino acids. Researchers partitioned CD4+ cells into CD45RA+ naive and CD45RA-negative memory subsets. As regards this clone: Antigen unknown.

This chain uses TRBV19 with TRBJ2-5, with D perhaps being TRBD1 or TRBD2 (6 bases each). Sequenced input: memory CD4+ T cells sorted from blood. Regarding subset: CD45RA-negative fraction. This clonotype originated in a man between 18 and 29 years old in good health. The CDR3 DNA follows: TGTGCCAGTAGTATAGTTTCCTCGGGGGCAAGAGAGACCCAGTACTTC. It translates to CASSIVSSGARETQYF.